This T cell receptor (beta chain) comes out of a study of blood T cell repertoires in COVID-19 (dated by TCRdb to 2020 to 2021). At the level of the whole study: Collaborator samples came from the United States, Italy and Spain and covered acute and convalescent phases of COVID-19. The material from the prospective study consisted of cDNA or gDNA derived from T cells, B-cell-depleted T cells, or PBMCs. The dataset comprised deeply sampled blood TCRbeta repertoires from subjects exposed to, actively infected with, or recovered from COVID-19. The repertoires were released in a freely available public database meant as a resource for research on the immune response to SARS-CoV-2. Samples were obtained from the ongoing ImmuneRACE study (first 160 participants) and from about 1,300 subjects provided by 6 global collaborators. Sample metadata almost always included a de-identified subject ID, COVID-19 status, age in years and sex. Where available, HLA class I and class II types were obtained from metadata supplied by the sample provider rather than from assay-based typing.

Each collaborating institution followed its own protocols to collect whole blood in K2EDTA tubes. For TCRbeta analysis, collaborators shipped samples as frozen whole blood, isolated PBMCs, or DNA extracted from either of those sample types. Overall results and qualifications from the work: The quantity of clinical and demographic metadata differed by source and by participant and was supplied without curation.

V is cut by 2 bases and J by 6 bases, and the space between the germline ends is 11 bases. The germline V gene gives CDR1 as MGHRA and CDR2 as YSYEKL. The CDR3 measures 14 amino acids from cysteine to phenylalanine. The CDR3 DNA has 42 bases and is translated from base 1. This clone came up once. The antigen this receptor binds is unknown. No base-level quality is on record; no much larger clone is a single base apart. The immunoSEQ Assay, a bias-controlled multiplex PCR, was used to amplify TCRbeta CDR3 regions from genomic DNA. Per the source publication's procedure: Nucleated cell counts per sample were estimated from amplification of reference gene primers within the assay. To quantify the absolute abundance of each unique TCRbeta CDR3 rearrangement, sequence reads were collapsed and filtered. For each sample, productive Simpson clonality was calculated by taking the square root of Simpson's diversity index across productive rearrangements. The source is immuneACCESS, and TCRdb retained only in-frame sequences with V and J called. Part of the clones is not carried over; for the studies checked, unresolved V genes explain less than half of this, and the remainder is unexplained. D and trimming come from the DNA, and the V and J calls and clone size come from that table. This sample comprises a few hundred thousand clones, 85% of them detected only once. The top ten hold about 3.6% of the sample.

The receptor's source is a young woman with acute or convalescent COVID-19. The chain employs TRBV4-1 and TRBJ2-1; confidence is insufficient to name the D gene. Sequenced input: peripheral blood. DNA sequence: TGCGCCAGCAGCCAACCTACAGCCTCCAATGAGCAGTTCTTC. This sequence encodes CASSQPTASNEQFF.